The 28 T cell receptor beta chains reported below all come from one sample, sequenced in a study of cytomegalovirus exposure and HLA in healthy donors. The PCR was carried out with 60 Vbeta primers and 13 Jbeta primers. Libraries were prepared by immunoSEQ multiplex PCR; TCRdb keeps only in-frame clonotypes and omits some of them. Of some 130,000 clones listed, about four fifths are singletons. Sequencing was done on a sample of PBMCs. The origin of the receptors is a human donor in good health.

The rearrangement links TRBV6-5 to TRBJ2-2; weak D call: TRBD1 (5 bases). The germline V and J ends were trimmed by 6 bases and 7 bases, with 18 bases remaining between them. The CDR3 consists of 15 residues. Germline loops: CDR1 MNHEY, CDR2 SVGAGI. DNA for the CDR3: TGTGCCAGCAGAAGTGGGGCATTCCTGCACGGGGAGCTGTTTTTT. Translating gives CASRSGAFLHGELFF.

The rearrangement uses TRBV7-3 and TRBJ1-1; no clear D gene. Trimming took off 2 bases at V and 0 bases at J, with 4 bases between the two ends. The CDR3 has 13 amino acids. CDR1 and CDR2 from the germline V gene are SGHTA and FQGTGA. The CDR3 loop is CASSLSLNTEAFF. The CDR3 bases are TGTGCCAGCAGCTTATCTCTGAACACTGAAGCTTTCTTT.

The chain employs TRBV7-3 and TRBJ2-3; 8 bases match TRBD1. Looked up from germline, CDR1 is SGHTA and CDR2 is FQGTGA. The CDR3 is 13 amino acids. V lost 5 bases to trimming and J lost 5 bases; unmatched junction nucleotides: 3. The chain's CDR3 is CASSPGTGDTQYF. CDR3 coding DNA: TGTGCCAGCAGCCCGGGGACAGGAGATACGCAGTATTTT.

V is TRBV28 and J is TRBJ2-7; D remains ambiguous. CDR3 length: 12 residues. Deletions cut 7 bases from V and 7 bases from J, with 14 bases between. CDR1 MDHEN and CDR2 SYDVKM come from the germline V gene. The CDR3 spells CASTSHSREQYF. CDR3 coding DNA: TGTGCCAGCACCTCACACAGCCGGGAGCAGTACTTC.

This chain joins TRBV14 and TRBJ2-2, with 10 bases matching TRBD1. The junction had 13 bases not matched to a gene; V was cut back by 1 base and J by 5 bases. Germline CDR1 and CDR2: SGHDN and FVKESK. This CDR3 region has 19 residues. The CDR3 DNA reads TGTGCCAGCAGCCAAGTTAGGCGACCGGGACAGGGGATGACCGGGGAGCTGTTTTTT. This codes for CASSQVRRPGQGMTGELFF.

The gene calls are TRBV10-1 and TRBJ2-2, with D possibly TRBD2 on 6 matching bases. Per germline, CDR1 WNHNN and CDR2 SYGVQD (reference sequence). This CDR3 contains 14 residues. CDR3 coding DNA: TGCACAACCACGCTCGGGGGTTGTGCCGGGGAGCTGTTTTTT. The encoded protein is CTTTLGGCAGELFF.

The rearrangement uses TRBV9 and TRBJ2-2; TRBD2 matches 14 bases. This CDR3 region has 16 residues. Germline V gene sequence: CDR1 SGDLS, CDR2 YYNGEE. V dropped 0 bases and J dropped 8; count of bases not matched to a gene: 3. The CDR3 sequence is CASSVAGTSGGGELFF. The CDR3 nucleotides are TGTGCCAGCAGCGTAGCCGGGACTAGCGGGGGTGGGGAGCTGTTTTTT.

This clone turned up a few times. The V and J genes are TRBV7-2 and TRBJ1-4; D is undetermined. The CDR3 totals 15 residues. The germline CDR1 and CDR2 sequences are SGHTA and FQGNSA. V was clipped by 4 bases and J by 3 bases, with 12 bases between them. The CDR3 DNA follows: TGTGCCAGCAGCTACGATTCACAGTCTAATGAAAAACTGTTTTTT. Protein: CASSYDSQSNEKLFF. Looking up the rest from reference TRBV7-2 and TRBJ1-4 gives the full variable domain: GAGVSQSPSNKVTEKGKDVELRCDPISGHTALYWYRQSLGQGLEFLIYFQGNSAPDKSGLPSDRFSAERTGGSVSTLTIQRTQQEDSAVYLCASSYDSQSNEKLFFGSGTQLSVL.

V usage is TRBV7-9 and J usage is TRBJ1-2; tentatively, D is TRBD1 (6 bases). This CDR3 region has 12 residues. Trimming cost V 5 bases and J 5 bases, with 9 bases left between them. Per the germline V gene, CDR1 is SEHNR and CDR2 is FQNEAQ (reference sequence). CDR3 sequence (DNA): TGTGCCAGCAGCCAACAGGGTTATGGCTACACCTTC. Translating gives CASSQQGYGYTF.

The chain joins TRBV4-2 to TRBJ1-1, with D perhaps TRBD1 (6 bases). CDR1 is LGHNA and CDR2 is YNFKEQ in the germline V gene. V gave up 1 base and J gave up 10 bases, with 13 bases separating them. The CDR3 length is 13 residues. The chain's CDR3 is CASSQGRGAAAFF. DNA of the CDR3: TGTGCCAGCAGCCAAGGACGGGGGGCCGCAGCTTTCTTT.

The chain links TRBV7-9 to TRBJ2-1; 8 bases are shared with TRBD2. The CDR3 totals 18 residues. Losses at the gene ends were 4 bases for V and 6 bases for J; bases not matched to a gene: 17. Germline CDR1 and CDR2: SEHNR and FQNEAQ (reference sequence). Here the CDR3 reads CASSWAGPPGGEVNEQFF. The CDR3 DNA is TGTGCCAGCAGCTGGGCCGGGCCCCCGGGAGGGGAGGTCAATGAGCAGTTCTTC.

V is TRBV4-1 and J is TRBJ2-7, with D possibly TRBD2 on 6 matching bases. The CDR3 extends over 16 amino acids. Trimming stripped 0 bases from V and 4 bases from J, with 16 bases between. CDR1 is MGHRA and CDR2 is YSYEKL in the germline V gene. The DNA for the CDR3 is TGCGCCAGCAGCCAAGATCCGGCTAGCGAAACTTACGAGCAGTACTTC. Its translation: CASSQDPASETYEQYF.

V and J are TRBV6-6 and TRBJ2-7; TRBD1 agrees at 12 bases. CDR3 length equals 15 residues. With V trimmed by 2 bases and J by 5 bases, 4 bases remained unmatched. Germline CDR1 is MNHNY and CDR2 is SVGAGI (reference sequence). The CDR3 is CASSYPGQGAHEQYF. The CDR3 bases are TGTGCCAGCAGTTACCCGGGACAGGGGGCCCACGAGCAGTACTTC.

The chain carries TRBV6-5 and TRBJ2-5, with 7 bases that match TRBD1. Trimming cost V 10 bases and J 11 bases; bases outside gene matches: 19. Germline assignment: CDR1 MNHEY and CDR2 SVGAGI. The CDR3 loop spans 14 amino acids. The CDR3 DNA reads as TGTGCCACACAGACAGGGTTAGTGAGCAGGGAGCAGTACTTC. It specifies CATQTGLVSREQYF.

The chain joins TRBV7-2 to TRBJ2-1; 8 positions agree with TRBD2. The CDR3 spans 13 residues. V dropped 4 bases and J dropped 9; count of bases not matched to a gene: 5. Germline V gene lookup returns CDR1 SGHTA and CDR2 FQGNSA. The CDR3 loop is CASSYFSGVEQFF. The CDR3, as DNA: TGTGCCAGCAGCTATTTTAGCGGGGTTGAGCAGTTCTTC.

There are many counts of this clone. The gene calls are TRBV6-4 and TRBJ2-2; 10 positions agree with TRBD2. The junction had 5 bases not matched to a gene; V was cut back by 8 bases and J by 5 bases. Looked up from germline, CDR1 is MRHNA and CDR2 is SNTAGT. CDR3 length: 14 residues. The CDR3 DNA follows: TGTGCCAGCCGTGGGACTAGCGAGACCGGGGAGCTGTTTTTT. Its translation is CASRGTSETGELFF.

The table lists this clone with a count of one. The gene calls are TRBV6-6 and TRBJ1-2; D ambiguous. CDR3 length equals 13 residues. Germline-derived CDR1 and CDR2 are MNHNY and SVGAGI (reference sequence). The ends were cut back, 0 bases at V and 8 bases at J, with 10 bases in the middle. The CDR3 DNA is TGTGCCAGCAGTTACTCTCTCCCCGGGGGCTACACCTTC. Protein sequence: CASSYSLPGGYTF.

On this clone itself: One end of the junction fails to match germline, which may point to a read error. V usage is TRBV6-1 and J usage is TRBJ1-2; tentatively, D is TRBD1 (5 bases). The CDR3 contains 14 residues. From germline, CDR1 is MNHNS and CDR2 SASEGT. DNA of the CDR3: TGTGCCAGCAGTGGAATCCACCCAGGGAAGCCCTCCATCTTC. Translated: CASSGIHPGKPSIF.

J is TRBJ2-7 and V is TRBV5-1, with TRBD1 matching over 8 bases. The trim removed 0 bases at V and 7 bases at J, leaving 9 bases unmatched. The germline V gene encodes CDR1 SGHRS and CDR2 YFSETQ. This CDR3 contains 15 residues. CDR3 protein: CASSLDGRGLGEQYF. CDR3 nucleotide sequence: TGCGCCAGCAGCTTGGATGGCAGGGGGCTAGGGGAGCAGTACTTC.

The CDR3 DNA reads as TGCGCCAGCAGTCGGGGGAAGCAAGAGACCCAGTACTTC. Protein product: CASSRGKQETQYF. The chain employs TRBV10-1 and TRBJ2-5; a weak D match, TRBD2 (6 bases). Germline V CDR1 and CDR2: WNHNN, SYGVQD (reference sequence). V was shortened by 5 bases and J by 2 bases, with 9 bases between the two germline ends. The CDR3 is 13 residues long.

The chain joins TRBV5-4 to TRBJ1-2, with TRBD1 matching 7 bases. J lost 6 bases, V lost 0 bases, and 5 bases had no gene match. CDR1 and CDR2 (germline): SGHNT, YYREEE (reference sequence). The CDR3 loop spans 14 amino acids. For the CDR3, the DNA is TGTGCCAGCAGCTTGGTGAGGCAGGGGGATGGCTACACCTTC. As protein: CASSLVRQGDGYTF. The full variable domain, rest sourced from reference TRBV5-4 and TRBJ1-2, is ETGVTQSPTHLIKTRGQQVTLRCSSQSGHNTVSWYQQALGQGPQFIFQYYREEENGRGNFPPRFSGLQFPNYSSELNVNALELDDSALYLCASSLVRQGDGYTFGSGTRLTVV.

The CDR3, as DNA: TGTGCCATCAGTCCCAGTCTTCCAGCCTACAATGAGCAGTTCTTC. It codes for CAISPSLPAYNEQFF. The V and J genes are TRBV10-3 and TRBJ2-1; no reliable D call. This CDR3 spans 15 amino acids. Trimming removed 5 bases at V and 2 bases at J, with 13 bases between. The germline V gene has CDR1 ENHRY and CDR2 SYGVKD.

DNA for the CDR3: TGTGCCACCAGGACTAGCGGGGGCACCCGCACAGATACGCAGTATTTT. This codes for CATRTSGGTRTDTQYF. V and J are TRBV27 and TRBJ2-3; 13 positions agree with TRBD2. Germline V gene data show CDR1 as MNHEY and CDR2 as SMNVEV (reference sequence). The CDR3 has 16 amino acids. V dropped 10 bases and J dropped 1; count of bases not matched to a gene: 8.

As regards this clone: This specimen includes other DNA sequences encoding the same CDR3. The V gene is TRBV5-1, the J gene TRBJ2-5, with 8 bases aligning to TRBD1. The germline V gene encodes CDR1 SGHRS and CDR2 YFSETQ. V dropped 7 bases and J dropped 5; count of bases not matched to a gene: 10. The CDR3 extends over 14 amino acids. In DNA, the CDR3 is TGCGCCAGCCTGGACAGGGCGATGGGGGAGACCCAGTACTTC. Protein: CASLDRAMGETQYF.

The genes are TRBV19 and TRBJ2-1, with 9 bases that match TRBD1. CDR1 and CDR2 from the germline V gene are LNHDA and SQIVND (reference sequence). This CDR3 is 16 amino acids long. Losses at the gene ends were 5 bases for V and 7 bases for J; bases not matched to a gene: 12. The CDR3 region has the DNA TGTGCCAGTAGTGCCGCACAGGGGGCAGGAGGTAATGAGCAGTTCTTC. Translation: CASSAAQGAGGNEQFF.

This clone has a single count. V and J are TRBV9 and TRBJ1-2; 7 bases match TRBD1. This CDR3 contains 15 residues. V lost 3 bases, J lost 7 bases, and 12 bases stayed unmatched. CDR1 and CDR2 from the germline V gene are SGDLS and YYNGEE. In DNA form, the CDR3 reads TGTGCCAGCAGCGGAGGACAGGTTTTTAACCTTGGCTACACCTTC. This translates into CASSGGQVFNLGYTF.

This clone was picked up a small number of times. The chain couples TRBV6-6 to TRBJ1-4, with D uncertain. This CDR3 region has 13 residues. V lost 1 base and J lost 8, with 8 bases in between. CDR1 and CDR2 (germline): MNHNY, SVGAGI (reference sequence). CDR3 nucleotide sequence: TGTGCCAGCAGTTACTATGTTAAAGAAAAACTGTTTTTT. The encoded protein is CASSYYVKEKLFF.

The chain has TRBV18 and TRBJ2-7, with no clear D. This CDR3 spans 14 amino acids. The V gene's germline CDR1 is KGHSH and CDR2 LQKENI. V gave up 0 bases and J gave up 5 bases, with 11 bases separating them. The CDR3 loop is CASSPPSGSDEQYF. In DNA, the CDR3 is TGTGCCAGCTCACCACCTTCTGGAAGCGACGAGCAGTACTTC.